This TCR beta chain was identified in a study of regulatory T cells in long-lasting Graves disease. Study-wide findings and caveats: Favoring TRBV28, TRBJ1-2 and TRBJ2-5 was a feature seen in persistent disease.

Trimming took 7 bases from V and 4 from J, leaving 20 bases between them. The CDR3 sequence is 15 residues long. CDR1 and CDR2 from the germline V gene are MDHEN and SYDVKM. Time point specified: newly diagnosed GD, antithyroid drugs for less than 3 months. Following extraction of RNA from PBMCs, that RNA was used to make the TCR library. In its sample, this clonotype was seen many times. The antigen remains unidentified. Assembly of TCR beta libraries relied on iRepertoire HTBI primers together with Arm-PCR of CDR3 regions. Using its own MiXCR run on the multiplex PCR reads, TCRdb lists one record per CDR3 protein. Of 380,000 or so distinct CDR3 sequences detected, 15% to 20% appear once; the ten largest clones hold around 20%. This same sample was also part of a study on T cells in Graves' hyperthyroidism and ophthalmopathy. That work states: Graves' hyperthyroidism was deemed stable given no ophthalmopathy progression within 18 months. Diagnoses used clinical symptoms, serum thyroxine and TRAb, thyroid ultrasound and orbital computed tomography.

This TCR derives from a woman between 18 and 29 years old with Graves disease. This sequence joins TRBV28 and TRBJ2-7; possibly TRBD1 for D (6 bases). The input for sequencing was peripheral blood mononuclear cells (PBMCs), taken at new diagnosis, from a patient treated with antithyroid drugs. The CDR3 sequence: CASTPRSDRTYEQYF. The CDR3 DNA follows: TGTGCCAGCACCCCTCGGTCAGACAGGACTTACGAGCAGTACTTC. Using reference TRBV28 and TRBJ2-7 for the parts outside the CDR3, the full variable domain is DVKVTQSSRYLVKRTGEKVFLECVQDMDHENMFWYRQDPGLGLRLIYFSYDVKMKEKGDIPEGYSVSREKKERFSLILESASTNQTSMYLCASTPRSDRTYEQYFGPGTRLTVT.